A selection of T cell receptor beta chains follows, all from one sample in a study of cytomegalovirus exposure and HLA in healthy donors. Produced via immunoSEQ multiplex PCR; TCRdb's table is partial and in-frame only. Of some 170,000 clones detected, roughly 85% appear once; the ten largest clones hold roughly 1.3%. The sequenced sample consisted of PBMCs. These receptors were taken from a woman aged 50 to 65 in good health and CMV-seronegative. CDR3s include the opening cysteine and the closing phenylalanine or tryptophan. A D gene is named only where the DNA matches it firmly.

J gene | D gene | V gene | CDR3 protein
TRBJ2-1 | NA | TRBV7-5 | CARSLGTSGRVTISYNEQFF
TRBJ1-4 | NA | TRBV28 | CASSLVSNEKLFF
TRBJ2-2 | NA | TRBV6-5 | CASSSFASLGSGELFF
TRBJ2-7 | TRBD2 | TRBV11-1 | CATSTGTSEWRYF
TRBJ2-1 | TRBD1 | TRBV11-2 | CASSPIRTGKNEQFF
TRBJ1-1 | NA | TRBV25-1 | CASRVTGRENTEAFF
TRBJ1-4 | NA | TRBV19 | CASSSAGSATNEKLFF
TRBJ2-1 | TRBD2 | TRBV5-1 | CASSLDAFGGNEQFF
TRBJ1-1 | NA | TRBV19 | CASSWWRAGDTEAFF
TRBJ2-7 | NA | TRBV28 | CASSFWKWKGLPQGEQYF
TRBJ2-3 | NA | TRBV28 | CASSYISGNTDTQYF
TRBJ2-6 | TRBD1 | TRBV18 | CASSPRPGQGAFGANVLTF
TRBJ1-4 | NA | TRBV28 | CAGMTAGNEKLFF
TRBJ2-1 | NA | TRBV29-1 | CSVEGLDRTVANEQFF
TRBJ1-5 | TRBD1 | TRBV18 | CASSPALWRGQGDQPQHF
TRBJ1-1 | NA | TRBV5-1 | CASSLNRPETEAFF
TRBJ1-5 | NA | TRBV4-1 | CASTSDRSDQPQHF
TRBJ2-7 | NA | TRBV9 | CASSRSGLETYEQYF
TRBJ1-1 | TRBD1 | TRBV4-3 | CASSQGTGLNTEAFF
TRBJ2-3 | TRBD2 | TRBV10-1 | CASSTIAGGDTQYF
TRBJ1-4 | NA | TRBV28 | CASSPPGLNEKLFF
TRBJ2-1 | TRBD1 | TRBV7-8 | CASSLVSGQGLKQFF
TRBJ1-1 | NA | TRBV5-1 | CASSLHPQQGREAFF
TRBJ2-1 | NA | TRBV28 | CASKDSYYNEQFF
TRBJ1-1 | NA | TRBV7-2 | CASSPRGEAFF
TRBJ2-2 | TRBD2 | TRBV9 | CASSVGGGGQLFF
TRBJ1-4 | NA | TRBV21-1 | CASSKAGEGGEKLFF
TRBJ1-2 | TRBD1 | TRBV27 | CASSFGTGGLSYGYTF
TRBJ2-6 | TRBD1 | TRBV9 | CASSPTTGGSGANVLTF